Sequencing of this T cell receptor beta chain was carried out in a study of blood T cells in healthy people across ages. Study-wide findings and caveats: Estimates of diversity drawn from one million T cells were considered underestimates. More naive CD4+ cells and higher diversity marked long-lived donors relative to aged donors. PBMC samples, being unsorted, prevented any conclusive comparison of naive and antigen-experienced cells.

The CDR3 covers 15 residues. The V and J ends lost 6 bases and 3 bases respectively, with 17 bases between them. Germline V gene sequence: CDR1 DFQATT, CDR2 SNEGSKA (reference sequence). The use of a sample-barcoded 5' primer and a J-beta primer mix characterized a second PCR of roughly 6 to 11 cycles. Template switching added a 12-random-nucleotide identifier to every cDNA molecule. TCRdb re-analysed the 5' RACE reads in MiXCR, keeping a single row per CDR3 protein. This sample yields 1.5 million to 2 million distinct CDR3 sequences, of which 25% to 30% are seen a single time; 7.7% belongs to the top ten. Note on this clonotype: Its antigen is unknown.

The V call is TRBV20-1, the J call TRBJ1-4; D might be TRBD1 (5 bases). Sequencing was performed on blood. This receptor was identified in a woman in her thirties in good health. The CDR3 sequence is CSAEPRQGPNEKLFF. The CDR3, as DNA: TGCAGTGCGGAACCCCGGCAGGGTCCTAATGAAAAACTGTTTTTT.